A single sample gave rise to the 32 T cell receptor beta chains below, sequenced in a study of blood T cell repertoires in COVID-19. The data were produced by immunoSEQ multiplex PCR, yet TCRdb's version contains in-frame clones alone and is incomplete. Among a few hundred thousand clones listed, approximately 83% were seen once. The sample was PBMCs or T cells enriched from blood (not recorded which). These receptors were obtained from a woman aged 25 to 39 who had recovered from COVID-19.

The rearrangement links TRBV10-3 to TRBJ1-4; maybe TRBD1 (6 bases). The CDR3 is 14 residues long. V was clipped by 6 bases and J by 0 bases, with 8 bases between them. Per the germline V gene, CDR1 is ENHRY and CDR2 is SYGVKD. The CDR3: CAISAGATNEKLFF. The CDR3 nucleotides are TGTGCCATCAGCGCAGGGGCAACTAATGAAAAACTGTTTTTT.

The V gene is TRBV6-2 or TRBV6-3, the J gene TRBJ2-7; 7 bases line up with TRBD2. The CDR3 length is 16 residues. Germline CDR1 is MNHEY and CDR2 is SVGEGT. The J segment lost 2 bases and the V segment lost 6 bases, leaving 13 bases of the junction unmatched. The CDR3 nucleotides are TGTGCCAGCAGCCGAAGAGAAGGGGAGGGTACCTACGAGCAGTACTTC. Its protein is CASSRREGEGTYEQYF.

The chain links TRBV12-3 or TRBV12-4 to TRBJ2-7; TRBD2 matches at 8 bases. The CDR3 length is 13 residues. V lost 11 bases and J lost 3; bases outside the gene matches: 9. CDR3 region: CASRREGLYEQYF. The CDR3 region has the DNA TGTGCCTCAAGACGGGAGGGCCTCTACGAGCAGTACTTC.

This clone was observed a handful of times. This rearrangement joins TRBV3-1 (or the pseudogene TRBV3-2) to TRBJ1-5; D ambiguous. Trimming shortened V by 0 bases and J by 3 bases, and 6 bases separated the two germline ends. Per germline, CDR1 LGHDT and CDR2 YNNKEL (reference sequence). The CDR3 runs 14 residues. CDR3 in DNA: TGTGCCAGCAGCCAAGATGCGGTCAATCAGCCCCAGCATTTT. This translates into CASSQDAVNQPQHF.

The chain uses TRBV7-6 and TRBJ1-6; 7 bases align to TRBD1. Germline V gene sequence: CDR1 SGHVS, CDR2 FNYEAQ. J was trimmed by 6 bases and V by 1 base; bases with no gene match: 9. CDR3 size: 17 residues. The CDR3 sequence: CASSLVGDSYANSPLHF. Here the CDR3 DNA reads TGTGCCAGCAGCTTAGTCGGGGACAGCTACGCTAATTCACCCCTCCACTTT.

In its sample, this clone was seen once. The rearrangement links TRBV30 to TRBJ2-2; 7 bases align to TRBD1. Germline V lookup: CDR1 GTSNPN, CDR2 SVGIG (reference sequence). V lost 3 bases to trimming and J lost 5 bases; unmatched junction nucleotides: 6. This CDR3 comprises 14 residues. CDR3 region: CAWRGQGETGELFF. CDR3 DNA sequence: TGTGCCTGGAGAGGGCAGGGGGAGACCGGGGAGCTGTTTTTT.

The chain couples TRBV7-3 to TRBJ1-1; D perhaps matches TRBD1 (5 bases). From germline, CDR1 is SGHTA and CDR2 FQGTGA. V was trimmed by 2 bases and J by 4 bases, leaving 8 bases between them. CDR3 length equals 13 residues. CDR3: CASSLQGFTEAFF. CDR3 sequence (DNA): TGTGCCAGCAGCTTACAGGGTTTCACTGAAGCTTTCTTT.

This clone was counted a single time. The chain links TRBV7-3 to TRBJ2-5; a possible D gene is TRBD1 (6 bases). V was trimmed by 4 bases and J by 7 bases, leaving 13 bases between them. This CDR3 has 13 residues. Germline V lookup: CDR1 SGHTA, CDR2 FQGTGA. The CDR3 DNA reads as TGTGCCAGCAGCTCGGACAGCTTGGGGACCCAGTACTTC. Translation gives CASSSDSLGTQYF.

The chain couples TRBV28 to TRBJ1-2, with D possibly being TRBD1 (6 bases). V lost 7 bases and J 0 bases, leaving 15 bases between the germline ends. Germline CDR1 and CDR2: MDHEN and SYDVKM. This CDR3 contains 15 residues. The CDR3 DNA reads as TGTGCCAGCACCACCCAGGACAGCGCTAACTATGGCTACACCTTC. Translation gives CASTTQDSANYGYTF.

This clone was seen repeatedly, ten times or more. V gene TRBV2 combines with J gene TRBJ1-1; 7 bases map to TRBD1. Looked up from germline, CDR1 is SNHLY and CDR2 is FYNNEI. The ends lost 7 bases at V and 5 bases at J; junction bases unmatched: 10. The CDR3 sequence is 14 residues long. The CDR3 DNA is TGTGCCAGCAATTTCGACAGGGCGTGGACTGAAGCTTTCTTT. It is translated as CASNFDRAWTEAFF.

The J gene is TRBJ2-7, the V gene TRBV2, with D possibly being TRBD2 (5 bases). Between the trimmed V and J ends, which lost 10 bases and 3 bases, there was a span of 19 bases. The length of the CDR3 is 14 residues. The germline V gene encodes CDR1 SNHLY and CDR2 FYNNEI. The CDR3 loop is CATTSGVRGYEQYF. As DNA, the CDR3 is TGTGCCACTACTTCCGGGGTCCGGGGCTACGAGCAGTACTTC. The full variable domain, with the rest looked up from reference TRBV2 and TRBJ2-7, is EPEVTQTPSHQVTQMGQEVILRCVPISNHLYFYWYRQILGQKVEFLVSFYNNEISEKSEIFDDQFSVERPDGSNFTLKIRSTKLEDSAMYFCATTSGVRGYEQYFGPGTRLTVT.

The chain recombines TRBV12-5 with TRBJ2-1, with 8 positions matching TRBD2. The trim removed 7 bases at V and 0 bases at J, leaving 20 bases unmatched. The CDR3 has 20 amino acids. Germline lookup yields CDR1 LGHNT and CDR2 FRNRAP. The CDR3 loop reads CASALVAELAGGYSYNEQFF. The CDR3 bases are TGTGCTAGTGCCTTGGTAGCGGAGTTGGCGGGAGGCTACTCCTACAATGAGCAGTTCTTC.

The V and J genes are TRBV24-1 and TRBJ1-1; no clear D. This CDR3 is 13 amino acids long. Germline V gives CDR1 KGHDR, CDR2 SFDVKD. V was clipped by 4 bases and J by 6 bases, with 11 bases between them. The chain's CDR3 is CATSDASGSEAFF. CDR3 DNA sequence: TGTGCCACCAGTGACGCCTCAGGCTCTGAAGCTTTCTTT.

V and J are TRBV12-3 or TRBV12-4 and TRBJ1-5; no clear D gene. This CDR3 comprises 13 residues. Between the trimmed V and J ends, which lost 1 base and 9 bases, there was a span of 10 bases. The CDR3 sequence is CASSLGASRPQHF. CDR3 nucleotides: TGTGCCAGCAGTTTAGGGGCCTCACGGCCCCAGCATTTT.

The chain combines TRBV4-2 with TRBJ1-2, with D perhaps TRBD1 (6 bases). V was cut by 0 bases and J by 2 bases, with 7 bases left in between. This CDR3 has 14 amino acids. Germline V lookup: CDR1 LGHNA, CDR2 YNFKEQ. The CDR3 DNA follows: TGTGCCAGCAGCCAAGAACAGGGCAACTATGGCTACACCTTC. Translation: CASSQEQGNYGYTF.

The count of this clone is one. The gene calls are TRBV4-1 and TRBJ2-7, with TRBD2 matching 7 bases. This CDR3 spans 17 amino acids. The J segment lost 3 bases and the V segment lost 0 bases, leaving 11 bases of the junction unmatched. The germline CDR1 and CDR2 sequences are MGHRA and YSYEKL. This CDR3 is CASSQDGSGLTNYEQYF. CDR3 in DNA: TGCGCCAGCAGCCAAGATGGATCGGGACTAACGAACTACGAGCAGTACTTC.

The chain recombines TRBV9 with TRBJ2-1; D not resolved. Germline lookup yields CDR1 SGDLS and CDR2 YYNGEE. Trimming cost V 1 base and J 8 bases, with 10 bases left between them. The CDR3 loop spans 13 amino acids. CDR3: CASSVSQVDEQFF. In DNA, the CDR3 is TGTGCCAGCAGCGTATCTCAGGTAGATGAGCAGTTCTTC.

The chain recombines TRBV10-3 with TRBJ1-6, with D maybe TRBD1 (5 bases). CDR1 and CDR2 from the germline V gene are ENHRY and SYGVKD. The CDR3 runs 17 residues. V lost 2 bases and J lost 5, with 16 bases in between. CDR3 DNA: TGTGCCATCAGTGAGACCTCCCGACAGCAGAATAATTCACCCCTCCACTTT. Its translation: CAISETSRQQNNSPLHF.

The gene calls are TRBV6-4 and TRBJ2-6, with 13 bases identical to TRBD2. The CDR3 runs 16 residues. Germline assignment: CDR1 MRHNA and CDR2 SNTAGT. V was pared by 6 bases and J by 2 bases, with 1 base of the junction left unmatched. The CDR3 loop is CASSGTSGTGANVLTF. The CDR3 DNA reads as TGTGCCAGCAGCGGGACTAGCGGGACTGGGGCCAACGTCCTGACTTTC.

The CDR3 region is CAVRPLGQELNTGELFF. DNA of the CDR3: TGTGCCGTCCGCCCTCTGGGACAGGAATTGAACACCGGGGAGCTGTTTTTT. J is TRBJ2-2 and V is TRBV27; TRBD1 matches at 8 bases. The CDR3 is made up of 17 amino acids. Per the germline V gene, CDR1 is MNHEY and CDR2 is SMNVEV (reference sequence). With 11 bases clipped from V and 1 base from J, the junction kept 15 bases outside the gene matches.

For the CDR3, the DNA is TGTGCCAGCAGGGATACTGGAATGGGACAGAGTTTAACAAGCTACTCTGGGGCCAACGTCCTGACTTTC. Amino acid sequence: CASRDTGMGQSLTSYSGANVLTF. The gene calls are TRBV2 and TRBJ2-6, with TRBD1 identical over 7 bases. The CDR3 is 23 residues long. The J segment lost 0 bases and the V segment lost 6 bases, leaving 26 bases of the junction unmatched. The V gene's germline CDR1 is SNHLY and CDR2 FYNNEI.

The chain joins TRBV6-6 to TRBJ2-3, with 8 bases that match TRBD1. CDR1 MNHNY and CDR2 SVGAGI come from the germline V gene (reference sequence). The CDR3 has 15 amino acids. V was clipped by 6 bases and J by 5 bases; unmatched bases: 10. CDR3 in DNA: TGTGCCAGCAGCCAAGGACAGGGTAATATAGATACGCAGTATTTT. Its protein product is CASSQGQGNIDTQYF.

The rearrangement joins TRBV11-2 to TRBJ2-3; 12 nucleotides align to TRBD2. The CDR3 has 19 residues. Per the germline V gene, CDR1 is SGHAT and CDR2 is FQNNGV. V was pared by 5 bases and J by 6 bases, with 18 bases of the junction left unmatched. CDR3 amino acids: CASSARFTRLAGELDTQYF. CDR3 DNA: TGTGCCAGCAGCGCCAGATTTACTCGACTAGCGGGAGAATTGGATACGCAGTATTTT. Based on the CDR3 plus reference TRBV11-2 and TRBJ2-3, the full variable domain is EAGVAQSPRYKIIEKRQSVAFWCNPISGHATLYWYQQILGQGPKLLIQFQNNGVVDDSQLPKDRFSAERLKGVDSTLKIQPAKLEDSAVYLCASSARFTRLAGELDTQYFGPGTRLTVL.

V is TRBV6-5 and J is TRBJ1-2, with D perhaps TRBD1 (5 bases). The CDR3 covers 12 residues. V was trimmed by 6 bases and J by 7 bases, leaving 12 bases between them. Germline V lookup: CDR1 MNHEY, CDR2 SVGAGI. This CDR3 reads CASSPGGGGYTF. The CDR3 DNA follows: TGTGCCAGCAGCCCCGGGGGGGGTGGCTACACCTTC.

The chain recombines TRBV5-5 with TRBJ1-2; no reliable D call. Germline V CDR1 and CDR2: SGHKS, YYEKEE (reference sequence). The CDR3 runs 16 residues. With 6 bases removed from V and 0 bases from J, the gap between germline ends came to 18 bases. CDR3 DNA: TGTGCCAGCACAAACGGGGTTGGAGTCTCTAACTATGGCTACACCTTC. Translated: CASTNGVGVSNYGYTF.

This clone occurred many times. The chain combines TRBV13 with TRBJ1-2; D gene uncertain. This CDR3 is 13 amino acids long. Germline CDR1 PRHDT, CDR2 FYEKMQ (reference sequence). V lost 3 bases to trimming and J lost 3 bases, with 8 bases between them. The CDR3 reads CASSFTRDYGYTF. As DNA, the CDR3 is TGTGCCAGCAGCTTCACGAGGGACTATGGCTACACCTTC.

In this sample, this clone turned up once. V gene TRBV19 combines with J gene TRBJ2-1, with D possibly TRBD2 on 6 matching bases. The CDR3 sequence is 14 residues long. Germline loops: CDR1 LNHDA, CDR2 SQIVND (reference sequence). V was shortened by 3 bases and J by 5 bases, with 11 bases between the two germline ends. The CDR3 DNA is TGTGCCAGTAGTATCGGGCTAGCGAACAATGAGCAGTTCTTC. This sequence encodes CASSIGLANNEQFF. The full variable domain, its missing parts supplied by reference TRBV19 and TRBJ2-1, is DGGITQSPKYLFRKEGQNVTLSCEQNLNHDAMYWYRQDPGQGLRLIYYSQIVNDFQKGDIAEGYSVSREKKESFPLTVTSAQKNPTAFYLCASSIGLANNEQFFGPGTRLTVL.

This chain joins TRBV5-1 and TRBJ1-4, with 7 bases that match TRBD1. V lost 4 bases, J lost 1 base, and 10 bases stayed unmatched. CDR3 size: 17 residues. The V gene's germline CDR1 is SGHRS and CDR2 YFSETQ. CDR3 DNA: TGCGCCAGCAGCAACGACGGGCAGGGGGTAACTAATGAAAAACTGTTTTTT. Its protein product is CASSNDGQGVTNEKLFF.

As DNA, the CDR3 is TGTGCCAGCAGAAGACAACCTCTTGCTTTCTTT. The encoded protein is CASRRQPLAFF. V usage is TRBV25-1 and J usage is TRBJ1-1; no clear D. The length of the CDR3 is 11 residues. V lost 6 bases to trimming and J lost 11 bases, with 13 bases between them. CDR1 is MGHDK and CDR2 is SYGVNS in the germline V gene.

The V gene is TRBV28, the J gene TRBJ1-3; 8 bases align to TRBD1. V gave up 5 bases and J gave up 5 bases; unmatched junction bases: 14. The CDR3 covers 17 residues. Germline assignment: CDR1 MDHEN and CDR2 SYDVKM. CDR3 nucleotide sequence: TGTGCCAGCAGTCCCGACAGGGGACTCTCTCGTAGAAACACCATATATTTT. It encodes CASSPDRGLSRRNTIYF.

The genes are TRBV7-9 and TRBJ1-1; D uncertain. The V gene lost 5 bases and the J gene lost 0 bases, with 10 bases spanning the gap. The CDR3 spans 14 residues. Germline V gene lookup returns CDR1 SEHNR and CDR2 FQNEAQ (reference sequence). The CDR3 sequence: CASSLQALNTEAFF. CDR3 sequence (DNA): TGTGCCAGCAGCCTCCAGGCCCTGAACACTGAAGCTTTCTTT.

With respect to this clone: Other DNA sequences within the sample encode an identical CDR3. The chain carries TRBV30 and TRBJ1-5; maybe TRBD1 (6 bases). The V end was cut by 1 base, the J end by 1 base, with 11 bases between. CDR1 is GTSNPN, CDR2 SVGIG, per germline (reference sequence). This CDR3 is 15 amino acids long. The CDR3 spells CAWSGGRGSNQPQHF. The CDR3 nucleotides read TGTGCCTGGAGTGGGGGTAGGGGGAGCAATCAGCCCCAGCATTTT.